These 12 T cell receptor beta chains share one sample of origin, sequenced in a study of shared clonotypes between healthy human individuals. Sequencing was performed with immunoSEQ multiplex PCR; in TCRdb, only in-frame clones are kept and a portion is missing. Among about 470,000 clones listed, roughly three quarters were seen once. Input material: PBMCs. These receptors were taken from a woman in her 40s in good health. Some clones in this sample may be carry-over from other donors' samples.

The CDR3 here is CAWSRRGRGNTEAFF. The CDR3 DNA reads as TGTGCCTGGAGTAGGAGGGGCCGGGGGAACACTGAAGCTTTCTTT. The V call is TRBV30, the J call TRBJ1-1, with a tentative D call TRBD1 (5 bases). CDR3 size: 15 residues. V was trimmed by 2 bases and J by 1 base, leaving 14 bases between them. Germline V lookup: CDR1 GTSNPN, CDR2 SVGIG (reference sequence).

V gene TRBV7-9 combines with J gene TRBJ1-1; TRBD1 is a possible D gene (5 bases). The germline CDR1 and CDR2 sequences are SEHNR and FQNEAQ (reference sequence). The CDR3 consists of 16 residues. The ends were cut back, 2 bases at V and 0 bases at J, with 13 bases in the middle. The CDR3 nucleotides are TGTGCCAGCAGCTTAAGGAATGGGGCTATGAACACTGAAGCTTTCTTT. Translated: CASSLRNGAMNTEAFF.

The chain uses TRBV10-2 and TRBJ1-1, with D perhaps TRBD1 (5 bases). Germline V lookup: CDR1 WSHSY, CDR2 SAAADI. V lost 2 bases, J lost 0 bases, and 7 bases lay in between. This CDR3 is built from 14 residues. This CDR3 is CASSEGTVNTEAFF. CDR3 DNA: TGCGCCAGCAGTGAGGGGACGGTGAACACTGAAGCTTTCTTT.

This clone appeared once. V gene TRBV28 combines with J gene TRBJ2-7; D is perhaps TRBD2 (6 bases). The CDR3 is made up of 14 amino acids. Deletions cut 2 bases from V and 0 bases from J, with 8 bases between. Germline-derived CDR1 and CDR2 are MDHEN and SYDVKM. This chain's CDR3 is CASSLAGSSYEQYF. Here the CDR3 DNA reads TGTGCCAGCAGTTTAGCGGGAAGCTCCTACGAGCAGTACTTC.

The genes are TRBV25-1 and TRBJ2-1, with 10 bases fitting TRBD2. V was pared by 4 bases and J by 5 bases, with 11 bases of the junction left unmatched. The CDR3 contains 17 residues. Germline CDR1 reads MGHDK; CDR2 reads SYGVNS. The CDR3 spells CASSGSFRTSGNNEQFF. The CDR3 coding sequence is TGTGCCAGCAGTGGTAGTTTTCGAACTAGCGGGAACAATGAGCAGTTCTTC.

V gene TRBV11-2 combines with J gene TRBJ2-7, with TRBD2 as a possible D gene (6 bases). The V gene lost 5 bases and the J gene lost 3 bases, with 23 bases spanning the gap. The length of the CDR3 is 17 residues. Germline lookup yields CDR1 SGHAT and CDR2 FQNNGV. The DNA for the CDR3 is TGTGCCAGCAGCCCCGGCCGGTGGGGACTGCAGCTCTACGAGCAGTACTTC. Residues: CASSPGRWGLQLYEQYF.

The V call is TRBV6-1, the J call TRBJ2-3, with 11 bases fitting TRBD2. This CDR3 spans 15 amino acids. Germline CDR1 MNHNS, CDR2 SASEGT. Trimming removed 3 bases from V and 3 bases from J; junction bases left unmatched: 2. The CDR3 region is CASSDPSGRTDTQYF. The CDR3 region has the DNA TGTGCCAGCAGTGACCCTAGCGGGAGGACAGATACGCAGTATTTT.

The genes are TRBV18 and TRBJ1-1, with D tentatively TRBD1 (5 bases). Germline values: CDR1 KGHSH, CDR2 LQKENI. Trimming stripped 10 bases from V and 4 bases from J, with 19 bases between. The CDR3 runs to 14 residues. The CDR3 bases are TGTGCCACGACCACCGGGGGTGGCGGCACTGAAGCTTTCTTT. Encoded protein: CATTTGGGGTEAFF.

The CDR3 DNA is TGTGCCAGCAGTTTGACCCCGATATACCTCCACTTT. Amino acid sequence: CASSLTPIYLHF. The chain combines TRBV28 with TRBJ1-6, with D unclear. From germline, CDR1 is MDHEN and CDR2 SYDVKM. This CDR3 has 12 amino acids. With 3 bases removed from V and 15 bases from J, the gap between germline ends came to 12 bases.

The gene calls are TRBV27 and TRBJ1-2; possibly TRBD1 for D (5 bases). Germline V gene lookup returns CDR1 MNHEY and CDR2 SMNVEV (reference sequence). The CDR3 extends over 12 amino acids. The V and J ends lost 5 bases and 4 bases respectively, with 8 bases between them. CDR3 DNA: TGTGCCAGCAGTCCCAGGGCCTATGGCTACACCTTC. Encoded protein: CASSPRAYGYTF.

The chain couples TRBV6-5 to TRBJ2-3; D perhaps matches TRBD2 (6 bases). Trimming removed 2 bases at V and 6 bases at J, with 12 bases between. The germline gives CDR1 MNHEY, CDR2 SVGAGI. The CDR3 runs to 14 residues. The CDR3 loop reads CASSYRGRGDTQYF. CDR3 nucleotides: TGTGCCAGCAGTTACCGAGGACGGGGGGATACGCAGTATTTT.

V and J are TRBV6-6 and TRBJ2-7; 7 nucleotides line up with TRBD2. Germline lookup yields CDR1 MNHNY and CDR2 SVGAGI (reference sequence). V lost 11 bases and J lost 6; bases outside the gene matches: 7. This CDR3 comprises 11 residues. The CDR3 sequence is CASRGDVEQYF. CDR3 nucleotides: TGTGCCTCTCGGGGGGACGTCGAGCAGTACTTC.